This is a list of T cell receptor beta chains from one sample in a study of sequential checkpoint blockade in melanoma. Sequenced by immunoSEQ multiplex PCR; TCRdb stores in-frame clones only, minus some. The data hold about 5,100 clones, with about two fifths observed a single time. The specimen comprised tumor tissue (inferred from file names), sampled from a patient given nivolumab and ipilimumab in sequence. These receptors were obtained from a human donor with melanoma. Both conserved end residues are part of each CDR3. D genes are given only for firm matches. The listing skips clone size in some rows; elsewhere it reads once, few, many or a size class.

v_gene	abundance	d_gene	j_gene	CDR3aa	CDR3nt
TRBV4-1	medium-sized	.	TRBJ1-5	CASSQAGGGNQPQHF	TGCGCCAGCAGCCAAGCTGGGGGAGGCAATCAGCCCCAGCATTTT
TRBV10-3	few	TRBD1	TRBJ2-1	CASREKTGYSHEQFF	TGTGCCAGCAGGGAGAAGACAGGGTACTCGCATGAGCAGTTCTTC
TRBV11-3	large	TRBD1	TRBJ2-7	CASSFPDRGELYEQYF	TGTGCCAGCAGCTTTCCGGACAGGGGGGAGCTCTACGAGCAGTACTTC
TRBV28	few	.	TRBJ1-3	CASSFVGGRWVSGNTIYF	TGTGCCAGCAGTTTCGTAGGAGGACGGTGGGTCTCTGGAAACACCATATATTTT
TRBV6-8	few	.	TRBJ1-1	CASSYFMNTEAFF	TGTGCCAGCAGTTATTTCATGAACACTGAAGCTTTCTTT
TRBV6-8	.	TRBD2	TRBJ2-4	CASSYASGSPNIQYF	TGTGCCAGCAGTTACGCTAGCGGGAGCCCAAACATTCAGTACTTC
TRBV18	.	.	TRBJ2-1	CASSPPDYRGRVGRHYNEQFF	TGTGCCAGCTCACCACCGGACTACCGGGGGAGAGTCGGGAGACACTACAATGAGCAGTTCTTC
TRBV10-2	.	.	TRBJ1-2	CASKLGVLEGYTF	TGCGCCAGCAAGCTCGGAGTCCTAGAAGGATACACCTTC
TRBV18	.	.	TRBJ2-7	CASSPRQGEQYF	TGTGCCAGCTCACCGCGGCAGGGGGAGCAGTACTTC
TRBV8-2	.	.	TRBJ2-2	CASSRERGSSGSRTGELFF	TGTGCCAGCAGTCGTGAGAGGGGGTCCAGCGGGAGTCGAACCGGGGAGCTGTTTTTT
TRBV15	.	.	TRBJ2-7	CATSRDLGTVSYEQYF	TGTGCCACCAGCAGAGATCTAGGGACGGTATCCTACGAGCAGTACTTC
TRBV19	.	TRBD2	TRBJ2-2	CASSIGGSGTPNTGELFF	TGTGCCAGTAGTATAGGGGGTAGCGGGACCCCGAACACCGGGGAGCTGTTTTTT
TRBV11-3	.	.	TRBJ2-3	CASSLLGQGTDTQYF	TGTGCCAGCAGCTTACTTGGGCAGGGGACAGATACGCAGTATTTT
TRBV11-3	few	TRBD1	TRBJ2-7	CASSDRDRRLSEQYF	TGTGCCAGCAGCGACCGGGACAGACGTTTGAGTGAGCAGTACTTC
TRBV9	.	TRBD1	TRBJ2-5	CASSGDRGSETQYF	TGTGCCAGCAGTGGGGACAGGGGGTCAGAGACCCAGTACTTC
TRBV5-1	.	TRBD2	TRBJ2-7	CASSLTGLVSTYEQYF	TGCGCCAGCAGCTTAACGGGACTAGTATCGACTTACGAGCAGTACTTC
TRBV29-1	once	TRBD1	TRBJ1-2	CSVEAWDRDGYGYTF	TGCAGCGTTGAGGCGTGGGACAGGGATGGCTATGGCTACACCTTC
TRBV30	.	.	TRBJ1-3	CAWSSWGVGNTIYF	TGTGCCTGGAGTTCGTGGGGGGTTGGAAACACCATATATTTT
TRBV30	few	TRBD1	TRBJ1-4	CAWSRTGSSNEKLFF	TGTGCCTGGAGCAGGACAGGCTCATCTAATGAAAAACTGTTTTTT
TRBV11-3	medium-sized	.	TRBJ1-4	CASSLTDRTNEKLFF	TGTGCCAGCAGCTTAACAGACAGAACTAATGAAAAACTGTTTTTT
TRBV11-3	many	TRBD1	TRBJ1-1	CASSSGTENTEAFF	TGTGCCAGCAGCTCCGGGACAGAGAACACTGAAGCTTTCTTT
TRBV19	.	.	TRBJ2-6	CASSMRGISSGANVLTF	TGTGCCAGTAGTATGAGGGGGATTAGCTCTGGGGCCAACGTCCTGACTTTC
TRBV19	.	TRBD1	TRBJ1-1	CASSGTANTEAFF	TGTGCCAGTAGTGGGACAGCGAACACTGAAGCTTTCTTT
TRBV19	few	TRBD1	TRBJ1-4	CASHRDRNEKLFF	TGTGCCAGTCACCGGGACAGAAATGAAAAACTGTTTTTT
TRBV19	.	.	TRBJ1-5	CASSTGPISNQPQHF	TGTGCCAGTAGTACGGGACCGATTAGCAATCAGCCCCAGCATTTT
TRBV30	.	.	TRBJ1-2	CARGTTNYGYTF	TGTGCCCGGGGCACAACTAACTATGGCTACACCTTC
TRBV28	medium-sized	.	TRBJ2-7	CASRRGDYEQYF	TGTGCCAGCAGGCGGGGCGACTACGAGCAGTACTTC
TRBV30	.	.	TRBJ2-1	CAWSPRADEQFF	TGTGCCTGGAGTCCCCGGGCAGATGAGCAGTTCTTC